One and the same sample provided the 15 T cell receptor beta chains below, sequenced in a study of blood T cell repertoires in COVID-19. Assay used: immunoSEQ multiplex PCR; TCRdb lists only in-frame clones, some missing. The sample has approximately 70,000 clones; approximately 93% are singletons. The sample taken for sequencing was peripheral blood. The receptor source for this set is a man between 50 and 59 years old with COVID-19, enrolled during active disease.

The chain uses TRBV2 and TRBJ1-4; D ambiguous. Germline V gene data show CDR1 as SNHLY and CDR2 as FYNNEI. The V end lost 6 bases, the J end lost 10 bases, and 18 bases lay between the germline ends. CDR3 length: 14 residues. The CDR3 loop reads CASSESGGLRKLFF. The CDR3 DNA reads TGTGCCAGCAGCGAGTCCGGCGGGTTAAGAAAACTGTTTTTT.

The chain links TRBV11-2 to TRBJ2-1; tentatively, D is TRBD2 (5 bases). The V gene lost 1 base and the J gene lost 3 bases, with 7 bases spanning the gap. Germline CDR1 reads SGHAT; CDR2 reads FQNNGV. The CDR3 loop spans 14 amino acids. The chain's CDR3 is CASSLATIYNEQFF. DNA of the CDR3: TGTGCCAGCAGCTTAGCGACTATCTACAATGAGCAGTTCTTC. The complete variable domain, with remaining parts taken from reference TRBV11-2 and TRBJ2-1, reads EAGVAQSPRYKIIEKRQSVAFWCNPISGHATLYWYQQILGQGPKLLIQFQNNGVVDDSQLPKDRFSAERLKGVDSTLKIQPAKLEDSAVYLCASSLATIYNEQFFGPGTRLTVL.

The gene calls are TRBV19 and TRBJ1-2; TRBD1 matches at 8 bases. The CDR3 is 13 amino acids. V lost 5 bases to trimming and J lost 4 bases; unmatched junction nucleotides: 3. Germline values: CDR1 LNHDA, CDR2 SQIVND (reference sequence). CDR3 sequence: CASSPTGAYGYTF. For the CDR3, the DNA is TGTGCCAGTAGTCCGACAGGGGCCTATGGCTACACCTTC.

This chain uses TRBV30 with TRBJ1-1, with D uncertain. Germline V lookup: CDR1 GTSNPN, CDR2 SVGIG (reference sequence). This CDR3 comprises 13 residues. With 1 base removed from V and 7 bases from J, the gap between germline ends came to 13 bases. CDR3 in amino acids: CAWSALREGEAFF. DNA for the CDR3: TGTGCCTGGAGTGCATTACGGGAGGGTGAAGCTTTCTTT.

The CDR3 spells CASSIHGGQGAFGAFF. CDR3 sequence (DNA): TGTGCCAGCAGCATACATGGGGGTCAGGGGGCATTTGGAGCTTTCTTT. V usage is TRBV7-2 and J usage is TRBJ1-1, with 8 bases aligning to TRBD1. Per germline, CDR1 SGHTA and CDR2 FQGNSA. After removal of 5 bases from V and 10 bases from J, the junction contained 18 bases not matched to a gene. The CDR3 is made up of 16 amino acids.

The rearrangement uses TRBV7-9 and TRBJ1-1; tentatively, D is TRBD1 (6 bases). CDR1 SEHNR and CDR2 FQNEAQ come from the germline V gene (reference sequence). The CDR3 is 15 residues long. V lost 5 bases and J 5 bases, leaving 18 bases between the germline ends. CDR3: CASSPREGDFTEAFF. CDR3 bases: TGTGCCAGCAGCCCAAGGGAGGGGGACTTTACTGAAGCTTTCTTT.

A single count supports this clone. The chain carries TRBV10-3 and TRBJ2-1; D perhaps matches TRBD1 (6 bases). The length of the CDR3 is 15 residues. With 7 bases removed from V and 0 bases from J, the gap between germline ends came to 13 bases. Germline values: CDR1 ENHRY, CDR2 SYGVKD. CDR3 region: CAIKGDGVSYNEQFF. As DNA, the CDR3 is TGTGCCATCAAGGGGGACGGAGTCTCCTACAATGAGCAGTTCTTC.

V and J are TRBV14 and TRBJ1-1, with a possible D match to TRBD1 (5 bases). CDR1 is SGHDN, CDR2 FVKESK, per germline. V lost 3 bases, J lost 0 bases, and 11 bases lay in between. The CDR3 covers 15 residues. CDR3 nucleotide sequence: TGTGCCAGCAGCCAGAGGACACCCATGAACACTGAAGCTTTCTTT. Encoded protein: CASSQRTPMNTEAFF.

This chain joins TRBV27 and TRBJ2-3; tentatively, D is TRBD2 (5 bases). The CDR3 is 15 residues long. The germline V gene encodes CDR1 MNHEY and CDR2 SMNVEV (reference sequence). V shed 0 bases and J shed 1 base, with 8 bases lying between them. The CDR3 nucleotides are TGTGCCAGCAGTTTATCGCGGGTGGGCACAGATACGCAGTATTTT. Amino acid sequence: CASSLSRVGTDTQYF.

V is TRBV7-2 and J is TRBJ2-3; 11 bases align to TRBD2. Germline CDR1 reads SGHTA; CDR2 reads FQGNSA. V was pared by 2 bases and J by 4 bases, with 5 bases of the junction left unmatched. This CDR3 has 16 residues. The CDR3 DNA is TGTGCCAGCAGCTTACTAGCGGGAGGATCCTCAGATACGCAGTATTTT. This codes for CASSLLAGGSSDTQYF.

The chain joins TRBV5-4 to TRBJ1-4, with 9 bases aligning to TRBD1. The V segment lost 4 bases and the J segment 8 bases; nucleotides outside the gene matches: 9. The V gene's germline CDR1 is SGHNT and CDR2 YYREEE (reference sequence). This CDR3 is 15 amino acids long. The CDR3 bases are TGTGCCAGCAGCATATACAGGGGGCCGTCGGAAAAACTGTTTTTT. This encodes CASSIYRGPSEKLFF.

The chain employs TRBV6-5 and TRBJ2-2; D gene uncertain. Per the germline V gene, CDR1 is MNHEY and CDR2 is SVGAGI. V gave up 7 bases and J gave up 0 bases, with 3 bases separating them. There are 12 residues in the CDR3. The chain's CDR3 is CASTANTGELFF. CDR3 nucleotide sequence: TGTGCCAGCACTGCGAACACCGGGGAGCTGTTTTTT.

The table lists this clone with a few counts. This CDR3 is CASSQKEALDTEAFF. The DNA for the CDR3 is TGTGCCAGCAGCCAGAAGGAGGCTCTTGACACTGAAGCTTTCTTT. The rearrangement uses TRBV3-1 (or the pseudogene TRBV3-2) and TRBJ1-1; D unresolved. The CDR3 spans 15 residues. The V gene lost 3 bases and the J gene lost 3 bases, with 14 bases spanning the gap. The germline gives CDR1 LGHDT, CDR2 YNNKEL (reference sequence).

The V gene is TRBV3-1 (or the pseudogene TRBV3-2), the J gene TRBJ1-3; D gene unclear. The CDR3 contains 15 residues. Germline CDR1 reads LGHDT; CDR2 reads YNNKEL (reference sequence). The V end was cut by 2 bases, the J end by 0 bases, with 8 bases between. CDR3 sequence (DNA): TGTGCCAGCAGCCAATCTCTACTCTCTGGAAACACCATATATTTT. It is translated as CASSQSLLSGNTIYF.

J is TRBJ2-7 and V is TRBV5-1; D unresolved. V lost 4 bases and J lost 7, with 15 bases in between. The germline gives CDR1 SGHRS, CDR2 YFSETQ. CDR3 length: 13 amino acids. In nucleotides, the CDR3 is TGCGCCAGCAGCCCCCCAGGCGTACGGGAGCAGTACTTC. Translation: CASSPPGVREQYF. Full variable domain (rest looked up from reference TRBV5-1 and TRBJ2-7): KAGVTQTPRYLIKTRGQQVTLSCSPISGHRSVSWYQQTPGQGLQFLFEYFSETQRNKGNFPGRFSGRQFSNSRSEMNVSTLELGDSALYLCASSPPGVREQYFGPGTRLTVT.